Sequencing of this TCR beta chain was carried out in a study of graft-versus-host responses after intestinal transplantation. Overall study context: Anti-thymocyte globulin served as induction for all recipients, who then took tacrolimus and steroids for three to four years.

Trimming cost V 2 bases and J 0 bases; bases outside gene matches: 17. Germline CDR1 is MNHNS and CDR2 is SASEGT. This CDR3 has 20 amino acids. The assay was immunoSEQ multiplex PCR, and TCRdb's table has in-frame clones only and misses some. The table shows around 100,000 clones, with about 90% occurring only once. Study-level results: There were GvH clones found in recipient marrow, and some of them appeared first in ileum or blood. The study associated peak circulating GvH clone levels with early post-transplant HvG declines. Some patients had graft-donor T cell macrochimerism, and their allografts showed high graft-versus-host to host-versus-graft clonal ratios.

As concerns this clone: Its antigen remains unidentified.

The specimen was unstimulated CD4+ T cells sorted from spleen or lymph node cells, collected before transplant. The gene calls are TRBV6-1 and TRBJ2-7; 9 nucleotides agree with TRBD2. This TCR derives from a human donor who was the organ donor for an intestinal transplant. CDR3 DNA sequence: TGTGCCAGCAGTGAAAGAGCAGGTAGAGAGACTAGCGGTAGCTCCTACGAGCAGTACTTC. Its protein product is CASSERAGRETSGSSYEQYF.